This T cell receptor (beta chain) was recovered during a study of radiotherapy plus CTLA-4 blockade in lung cancer. Method: immunoSEQ multiplex PCR; TCRdb's copy keeps in-frame clones and lacks some. The table includes some 62,000 clones, 60% to 80% detected once. Details on this clone: Its antigen is as yet unknown.

The CDR3 totals 14 residues. V gave up 6 bases and J gave up 2 bases; unmatched junction bases: 5. Germline V gene data show CDR1 as MGHRA and CDR2 as YSYEKL. Study-level results: Clones derived from tumor TCRs expanded in blood after radiotherapy plus ipilimumab.

The rearrangement uses TRBV4-1 and TRBJ1-2, with TRBD1 matching over 8 bases. The sequence came from a human donor with non-small cell lung cancer who had a complete response to radiotherapy plus ipilimumab. Sequenced here: peripheral blood, sampled from a patient treated with radiotherapy plus ipilimumab. The CDR3 reads CASRRDRQNYGYTF. In nucleotides, the CDR3 is TGCGCCAGCAGGCGGGACAGGCAAAACTATGGCTACACCTTC.